The present TCR beta chain was sequenced within a study of T cell responses to AZD1222 COVID-19 vaccine. Sequenced by immunoSEQ multiplex PCR; TCRdb stores in-frame clones only, minus some. The repertoire holds about 42,000 clones, with approximately 88% as singletons. This clone was seen a handful of times. The antigen is undetermined. This CDR3 spans 13 amino acids. Germline CDR1 and CDR2: MNHEY and SMNVEV (reference sequence). V was cut by 7 bases and J by 9 bases, with 17 bases left in between. General study points: Repertoires in all cases were sampled only once the peak T cell response had passed.

This rearrangement joins TRBV27 to TRBJ2-3; the D gene could be TRBD1 or TRBD2 (6 bases each). The starting material was peripheral blood, obtained 28 days after the second AZD1222 dose. This receptor was taken from an adult who received the AZD1222 COVID-19 vaccine. DNA of the CDR3: TGTGCCAGCACTCGAGGGGTCGGGGGCACGCAGTATTTT. Residues: CASTRGVGGTQYF.